Below are 9 T cell receptor beta chains sequenced from a single sample in a study of neurological immune-mediated disorders (dated by TCRdb to between 2018 and 2020). The sample's time point label, decoded: longitudinal time-point 1 (baseline). The library was obtained by 5' RACE. Sequenced using an Illumina HiSeq 2500. Using fastp at Q25 and MiXCR, TCRdb reprocessed the public reads and kept productive beta chains. For every CDR3 protein sequence, its rows merge into one entry that carries the most common genes and DNA. Across this sample there are 55,000 to 80,000 distinct CDR3 sequences, with roughly 13% seen only once. Roughly 4.2% of the sample goes to the ten largest clones. The sequenced sample consisted of PBMCs. The receptors shown here come from a female donor with HTLV-1-associated myelopathy (HAM/TSP).

The table lists this clonotype with many counts. The rearrangement joins TRBV10-3 to TRBJ1-4, with no clear D. Germline V gene lookup returns CDR1 ENHRY and CDR2 SYGVKD. This CDR3 is 14 amino acids long. The germline V and J ends were trimmed by 10 bases and 0 bases, with 12 bases remaining between them. The CDR3 coding sequence is TGTGCCACCAAAGAGGGAACAACTAATGAAAAACTGTTTTTT. Residues: CATKEGTTNEKLFF.

This clonotype was counted at least ten times. The V call is TRBV5-1, the J call TRBJ2-3, with 10 bases fitting TRBD2. This CDR3 is built from 15 residues. CDR1 is SGHRS, CDR2 YFSETQ, per germline. With V trimmed by 7 bases and J by 0 bases, 5 bases remained unmatched. The CDR3 is CASARTSGSTDTQYF. In DNA form, the CDR3 reads TGCGCCAGCGCCAGGACTAGCGGAAGCACAGATACGCAGTATTTT.

This clonotype was counted at least ten times. The V gene is TRBV5-1, the J gene TRBJ2-7; the match to TRBD1 covers 10 bases. Germline CDR1 is SGHRS and CDR2 is YFSETQ. With V trimmed by 2 bases and J by 5 bases, 7 bases remained unmatched. This CDR3 has 15 residues. The CDR3 DNA sequence: TGCGCCAGCAGCTTTTCCGGGACAGGGGTAAACGAGCAGTACTTC. It codes for CASSFSGTGVNEQYF.

Turning to this clonotype: Since no conserved phenylalanine or tryptophan closes the CDR3, a read error is the likely cause. The chain uses TRBV5-1 and TRBJ2-3, with D possibly being TRBD1 or TRBD2 (6 bases each). The V end was cut by 5 bases, the J end by 5 bases, with 15 bases between. Looked up from germline, CDR1 is SGHRS and CDR2 is YFSETQ. CDR3 size: 14 residues. Here the CDR3 DNA reads TGCGCCAGCAGAATAGAGGGGGAGGTAGATACGCAGTATCTT. Residues: CASRIEGEVDTQYL.

This clonotype was recorded a few times. The chain uses TRBV5-1 and TRBJ2-5, with a tentative D call TRBD2 (6 bases). V gave up 3 bases and J gave up 2 bases, with 14 bases separating them. CDR1 SGHRS and CDR2 YFSETQ come from the germline V gene. This CDR3 region has 15 residues. The CDR3 is CASSWSGTEQETQYF. CDR3 bases: TGCGCCAGCAGCTGGTCCGGGACTGAACAAGAGACCCAGTACTTC.

This clonotype was counted at least ten times. The rearrangement uses TRBV10-3 and TRBJ2-7, with D perhaps matching TRBD1 or TRBD2 (5 bases each). This CDR3 is built from 15 residues. CDR1 and CDR2 from the germline V gene are ENHRY and SYGVKD. Trimming removed 5 bases from V and 2 bases from J, with 16 bases in between. CDR3 sequence (DNA): TGTGCCATCAGTAAGAGGGCCGAGGGGACCTACGAGCAGTACTTC. Its protein product is CAISKRAEGTYEQYF.

This clonotype occurred many times. The genes are TRBV5-1 and TRBJ2-7; no definite D call. Trimming shortened V by 0 bases and J by 0 bases, and 7 bases separated the two germline ends. Germline-derived CDR1 and CDR2 are SGHRS and YFSETQ. CDR3 length: 14 amino acids. The CDR3 DNA reads TGCGCCAGCAGCTTGGGACCGATCTCCTACGAGCAGTACTTC. This encodes CASSLGPISYEQYF.

This clonotype was detected many times. The V and J genes are TRBV5-1 and TRBJ1-3; a possible D gene is TRBD1 (5 bases). V dropped 4 bases and J dropped 3 bases, with 11 bases sitting between them. The CDR3 consists of 14 residues. CDR1 and CDR2 (germline): SGHRS, YFSETQ. In DNA, the CDR3 is TGCGCCAGCAGCCTCGGTACAGGTGGAAACACCATATATTTT. Translation: CASSLGTGGNTIYF. The full variable domain, with the rest looked up from reference TRBV5-1 and TRBJ1-3, is KAGVTQTPRYLIKTRGQQVTLSCSPISGHRSVSWYQQTPGQGLQFLFEYFSETQRNKGNFPGRFSGRQFSNSRSEMNVSTLELGDSALYLCASSLGTGGNTIYFGEGSWLTVV.

This clonotype appeared many times. The chain couples TRBV10-3 to TRBJ2-1; tentative D call: TRBD1 (6 bases). The germline CDR1 and CDR2 sequences are ENHRY and SYGVKD. The V end was cut by 5 bases, the J end by 1 base, with 12 bases between. The CDR3 length is 15 residues. CDR3 coding DNA: TGTGCCATCAGTAACCACAGGGCATCCTACAATGAGCAGTTCTTC. This translates into CAISNHRASYNEQFF.